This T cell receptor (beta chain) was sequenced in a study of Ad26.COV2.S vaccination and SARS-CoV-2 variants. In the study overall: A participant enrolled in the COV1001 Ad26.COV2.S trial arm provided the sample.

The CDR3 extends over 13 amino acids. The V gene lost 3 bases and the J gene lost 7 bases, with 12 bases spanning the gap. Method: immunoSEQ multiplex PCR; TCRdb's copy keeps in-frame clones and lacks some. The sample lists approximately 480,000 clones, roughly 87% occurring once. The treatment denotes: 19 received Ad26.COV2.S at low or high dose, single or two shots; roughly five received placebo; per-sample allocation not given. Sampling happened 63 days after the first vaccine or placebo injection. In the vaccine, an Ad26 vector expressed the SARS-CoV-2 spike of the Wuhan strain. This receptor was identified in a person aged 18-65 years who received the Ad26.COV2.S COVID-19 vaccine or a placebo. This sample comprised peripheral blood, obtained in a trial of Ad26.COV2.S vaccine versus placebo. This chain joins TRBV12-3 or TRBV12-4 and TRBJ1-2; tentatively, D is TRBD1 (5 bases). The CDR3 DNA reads TGTGCCAGCAGTTTGAGCGGGGGGAGTGGCTACACCTTC. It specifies CASSLSGGSGYTF.